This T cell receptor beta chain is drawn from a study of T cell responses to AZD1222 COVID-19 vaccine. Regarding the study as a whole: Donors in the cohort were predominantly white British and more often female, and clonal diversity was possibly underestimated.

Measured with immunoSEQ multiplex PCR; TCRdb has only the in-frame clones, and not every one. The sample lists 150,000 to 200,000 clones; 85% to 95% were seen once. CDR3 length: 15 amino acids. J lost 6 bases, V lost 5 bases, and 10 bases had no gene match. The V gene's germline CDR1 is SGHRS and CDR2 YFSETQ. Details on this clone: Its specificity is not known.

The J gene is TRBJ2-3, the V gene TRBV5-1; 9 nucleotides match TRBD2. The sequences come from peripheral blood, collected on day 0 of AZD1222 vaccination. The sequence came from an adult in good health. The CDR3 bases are TGCGCCAGCAGGGGTAGCGGGAGCAGAGTTGATACGCAGTATTTT. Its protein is CASRGSGSRVDTQYF.